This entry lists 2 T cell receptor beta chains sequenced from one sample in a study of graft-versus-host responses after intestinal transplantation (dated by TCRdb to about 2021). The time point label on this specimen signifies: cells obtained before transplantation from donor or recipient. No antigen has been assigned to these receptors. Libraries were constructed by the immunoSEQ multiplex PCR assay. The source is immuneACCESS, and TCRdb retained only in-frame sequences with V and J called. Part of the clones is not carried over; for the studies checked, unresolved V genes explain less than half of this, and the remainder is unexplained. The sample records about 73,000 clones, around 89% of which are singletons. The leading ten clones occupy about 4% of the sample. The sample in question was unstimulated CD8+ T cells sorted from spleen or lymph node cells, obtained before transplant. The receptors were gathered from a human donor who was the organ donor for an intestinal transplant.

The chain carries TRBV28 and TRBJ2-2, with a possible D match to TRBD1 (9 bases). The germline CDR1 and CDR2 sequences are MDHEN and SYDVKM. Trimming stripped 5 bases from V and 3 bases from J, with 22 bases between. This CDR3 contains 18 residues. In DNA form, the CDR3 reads TGTGCCAGCAGTCCTAACAGGGGGCCGGGAGGGGACACCGGGGAGCTGTTTTTT. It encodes CASSPNRGPGGDTGELFF.

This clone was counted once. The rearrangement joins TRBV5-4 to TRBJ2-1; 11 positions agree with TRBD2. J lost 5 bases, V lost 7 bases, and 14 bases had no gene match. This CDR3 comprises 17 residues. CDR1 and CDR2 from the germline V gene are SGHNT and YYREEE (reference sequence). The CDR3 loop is CASRESSGGLPHNEQFF. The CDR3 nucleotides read TGTGCCAGCCGGGAATCTAGCGGGGGGCTACCCCACAATGAGCAGTTCTTC.